Given below is one TCR beta chain in context. This specimen belongs to a study of blood T cell repertoires in COVID-19. Study summary: Samples came from the United States, Italy and Spain, spanning acute and convalescent COVID-19. The cDNA or gDNA used as material had been derived from T cells, B-cell-depleted T cells, or PBMCs.

In the original workflow: By means of reference gene primer amplification, nucleated cell counts were estimated. Repertoires were generated with immunoSEQ multiplex PCR, while TCRdb's copy carries only in-frame clones and drops some. The V and J calls and clone size come from that table; D and trimming were worked out from the DNA. This sample has 85,000 to 100,000 clones, with 80% to 90% found just once. Germline loops: CDR1 SGHVS, CDR2 FQNEAQ. V was trimmed by 2 bases and J by 4 bases, leaving 11 bases between them. This CDR3 is 14 amino acids long. The chain has TRBV7-8 and TRBJ1-2; D remains unclear. This TCR was recovered from a man aged 50-60 years with COVID-19, enrolled during active disease. The sequencing input was peripheral blood. This CDR3 is CASSLPGLPYGYTF. The DNA of the CDR3 is TGTGCCAGCAGCTTACCCGGACTGCCCTATGGCTACACCTTC.